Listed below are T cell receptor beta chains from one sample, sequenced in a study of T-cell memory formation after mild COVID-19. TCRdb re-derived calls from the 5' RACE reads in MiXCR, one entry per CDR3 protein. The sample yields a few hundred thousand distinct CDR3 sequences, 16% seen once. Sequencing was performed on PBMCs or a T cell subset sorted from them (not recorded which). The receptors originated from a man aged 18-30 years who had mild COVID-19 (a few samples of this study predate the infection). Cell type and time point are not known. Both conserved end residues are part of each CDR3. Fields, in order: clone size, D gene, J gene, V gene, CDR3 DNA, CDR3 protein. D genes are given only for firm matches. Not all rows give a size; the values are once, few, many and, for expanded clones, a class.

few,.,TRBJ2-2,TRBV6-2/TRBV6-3,TGTGCCAGCAGGAGCCGGACAGTTGGGGACACCGGGGAGCTGTTTTTT,CASRSRTVGDTGELFF
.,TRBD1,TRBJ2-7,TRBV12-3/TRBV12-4,TGTGCCAGCAGTTTAGGAATCACAGGGGGCGCCTACGAGCAGTACTTC,CASSLGITGGAYEQYF
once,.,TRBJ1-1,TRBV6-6,TGTGCCAGCAGTGGCGGACACCTCGAAGCTTTCTTT,CASSGGHLEAFF
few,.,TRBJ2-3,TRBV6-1,TGTGCCAGCAGTGAATGGAGGGGGAGCACAGATACGCAGTATTTT,CASSEWRGSTDTQYF
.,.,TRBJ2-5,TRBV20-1,TGCAGTGCTATGGACACGGGGACCCAGTACTTC,CSAMDTGTQYF
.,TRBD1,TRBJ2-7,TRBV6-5,TGTGCCAGCAGCCCGACAGGGTTTATGTCCTACGAGCAGTACTTC,CASSPTGFMSYEQYF
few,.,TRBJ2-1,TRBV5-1,TGCGCCAGCAGCTTAGCCTCCGTCTACAATGAGCAGTTCTTC,CASSLASVYNEQFF
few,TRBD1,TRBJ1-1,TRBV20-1,TGCAGTGCTAGAGATTTCAACAGGGGGAACACTGAAGCTTTCTTT,CSARDFNRGNTEAFF
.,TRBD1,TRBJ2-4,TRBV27,TGTGCCAGCAGTATCCGACAGGGTTGGGACATTCAGTACTTC,CASSIRQGWDIQYF
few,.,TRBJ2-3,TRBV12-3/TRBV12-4,TGTGCCAGCAGTACCCAGGGTAGTTCAGATACGCAGTATTTT,CASSTQGSSDTQYF
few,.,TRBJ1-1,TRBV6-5,TGTGCCAGCAGTTACTCCCCTAAAGTCAGTCGATTCACTGAAGCTTTCTTT,CASSYSPKVSRFTEAFF
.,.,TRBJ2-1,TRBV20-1,TGCAGTGCTCCCCATAGGTCGGGGACTTATTACAATGAGCAGTTCTTC,CSAPHRSGTYYNEQFF
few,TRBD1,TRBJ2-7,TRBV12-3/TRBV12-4,TGTGCCAGCAGTTGGACAGGGTTATACGAGCAGTACTTC,CASSWTGLYEQYF
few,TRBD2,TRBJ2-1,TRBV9,TGTGCCAGCAGCCCTTGGGCTAGCGGGGATTACAATGAGCAGTTCTTC,CASSPWASGDYNEQFF
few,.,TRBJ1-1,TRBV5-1,TGCGCCAGCAGCTCCGGGAGGACGAACACTGAAGCTTTCTTT,CASSSGRTNTEAFF
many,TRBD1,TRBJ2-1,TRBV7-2,TGTGCCAGCAGCTTAGCGGGGACAGGCTCCTACAATGAGCAGTTCTTC,CASSLAGTGSYNEQFF
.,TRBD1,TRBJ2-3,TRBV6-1,TGTGCCAGCAGTCAGGGACAGCCTAGCACAGATACGCAGTATTTT,CASSQGQPSTDTQYF
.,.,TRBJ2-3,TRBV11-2,TGTGCCAGCAGCTTAGGCGCGGGGAGTGGGGATACGCAGTATTTT,CASSLGAGSGDTQYF
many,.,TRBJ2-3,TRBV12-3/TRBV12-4,TGTGCCAGCAGTTTGGCGGGAGATACGCAGTATTTT,CASSLAGDTQYF
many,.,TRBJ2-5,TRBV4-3,TGCGCCAGCAGCCAAGATATATCGGGGTGGGAGACCCAGTACTTC,CASSQDISGWETQYF
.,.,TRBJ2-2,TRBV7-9,TGTGCCATCCAGCCCTCTCGATCTTACACCGGGGAGCTGTTTTTT,CAIQPSRSYTGELFF
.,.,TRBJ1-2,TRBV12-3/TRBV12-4,TGTGCCAGCAGTCACACCCGGACGCAAGACGACGGTGGCTACACCTTC,CASSHTRTQDDGGYTF